This T cell receptor (beta chain) came from a study of T-cell reconstitution after alpha-beta-depleted transplantation in children. V lost 4 bases and J lost 3, with 13 bases in between. CDR3 length equals 15 residues. Germline CDR1 LGHDT, CDR2 YNNKEL (reference sequence). Preparing the TCRbeta library involved the use of unique molecular identifiers. TCRdb analysed the PCR reads with MiXCR anew, one entry per CDR3 protein. Among about 610,000 distinct CDR3 sequences listed, about 10% were seen once. This TCR came from a human donor who donated a stem cell graft to a child with acute myeloid leukemia. The V and J genes are TRBV3-1 and TRBJ2-4; possibly TRBD2 for D (5 bases). This sample comprised PBMCs from the stem cell graft donor, obtained from the stem cell graft. CDR3 loop: CASSPRGQVKNIQYF. The CDR3 DNA sequence: TGTGCCAGCAGCCCTCGGGGTCAGGTCAAAAACATTCAGTACTTC.